Described below is a single T cell receptor beta chain sequence and its context. Germline V gives CDR1 MNHEY, CDR2 SMNVEV (reference sequence). Trimming left V 4 bases short and J 6 bases short, with 13 bases between. The CDR3 has 13 amino acids. The sample belongs to a study of CD8+ T cells in alopecia areata. Across the whole study: Patients in the study were on tofacitinib for 6 to 18 months, then off it for 6 months.

Investigators isolated RNA and reverse transcribed it into cDNA to act as the sequencing template. Profiling relied on immunoSEQ multiplex PCR, and the TCRdb table lists in-frame clones only, not all of them. The sample includes over 110,000 clones, approximately 50% of them seen just once. Specimen: CD4+ T cells sorted from blood, collected at week 0. The chain is built from TRBV27 and TRBJ2-7; D possibly corresponds to TRBD2 (5 bases). The TCR sequence derives from a human donor with alopecia areata. CDR3 sequence (DNA): TGTGCCAGCAGTTCTCCCCGAAGCGGCGAGCAGTACTTC. Residues: CASSSPRSGEQYF.